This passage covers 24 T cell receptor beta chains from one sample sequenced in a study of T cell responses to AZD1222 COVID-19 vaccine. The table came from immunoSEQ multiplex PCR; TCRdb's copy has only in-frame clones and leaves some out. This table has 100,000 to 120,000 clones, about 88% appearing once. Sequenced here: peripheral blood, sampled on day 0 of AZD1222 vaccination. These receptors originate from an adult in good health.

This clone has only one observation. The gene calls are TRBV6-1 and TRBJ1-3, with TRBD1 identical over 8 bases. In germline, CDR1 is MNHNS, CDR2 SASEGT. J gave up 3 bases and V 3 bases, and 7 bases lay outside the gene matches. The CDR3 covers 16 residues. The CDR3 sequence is CASSDLDRVGGNTIYF. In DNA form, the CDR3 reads TGTGCCAGCAGTGATCTGGACAGGGTCGGTGGAAACACCATATATTTT.

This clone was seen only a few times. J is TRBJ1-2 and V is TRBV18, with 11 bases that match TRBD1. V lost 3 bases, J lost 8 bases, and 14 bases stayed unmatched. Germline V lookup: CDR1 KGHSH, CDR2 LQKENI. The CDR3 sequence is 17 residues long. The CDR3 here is CASSPRSAPGQGGGYTF. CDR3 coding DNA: TGTGCCAGCTCACCCCGGAGCGCCCCGGGACAGGGGGGAGGCTACACCTTC.

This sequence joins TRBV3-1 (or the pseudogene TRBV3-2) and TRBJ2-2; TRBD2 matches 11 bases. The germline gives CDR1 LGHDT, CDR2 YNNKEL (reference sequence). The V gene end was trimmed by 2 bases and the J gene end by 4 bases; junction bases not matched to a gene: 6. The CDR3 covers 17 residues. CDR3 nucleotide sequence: TGTGCCAGCAGCCAACTTAGCGGGGGGGCGAGCACCGGGGAGCTGTTTTTT. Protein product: CASSQLSGGASTGELFF.

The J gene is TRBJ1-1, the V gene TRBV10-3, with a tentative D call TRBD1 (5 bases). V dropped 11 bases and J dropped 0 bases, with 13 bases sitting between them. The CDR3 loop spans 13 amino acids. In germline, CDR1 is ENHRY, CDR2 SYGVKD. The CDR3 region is CALRRDLNTEAFF. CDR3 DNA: TGTGCCCTCCGCAGGGATTTGAACACTGAAGCTTTCTTT.

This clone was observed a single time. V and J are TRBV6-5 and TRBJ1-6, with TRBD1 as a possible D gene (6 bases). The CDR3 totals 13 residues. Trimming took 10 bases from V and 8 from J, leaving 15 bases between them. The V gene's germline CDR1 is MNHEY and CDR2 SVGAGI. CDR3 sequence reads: CATVQGEYSPLHF. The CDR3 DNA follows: TGTGCCACGGTACAGGGAGAATATTCACCCCTCCACTTT.

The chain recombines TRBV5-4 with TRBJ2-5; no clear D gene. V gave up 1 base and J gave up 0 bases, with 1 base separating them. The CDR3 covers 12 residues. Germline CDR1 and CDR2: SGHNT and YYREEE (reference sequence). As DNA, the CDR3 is TGTGCCAGCAGCTTGCACCAAGAGACCCAGTACTTC. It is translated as CASSLHQETQYF.

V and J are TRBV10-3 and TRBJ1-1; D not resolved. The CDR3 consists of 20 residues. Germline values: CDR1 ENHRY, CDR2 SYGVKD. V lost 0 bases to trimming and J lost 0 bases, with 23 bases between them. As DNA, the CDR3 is TGTGCCATCAGTGAGTCTCGTTTGGGAGGGAATCTAACATTGAACACTGAAGCTTTCTTT. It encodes CAISESRLGGNLTLNTEAFF.

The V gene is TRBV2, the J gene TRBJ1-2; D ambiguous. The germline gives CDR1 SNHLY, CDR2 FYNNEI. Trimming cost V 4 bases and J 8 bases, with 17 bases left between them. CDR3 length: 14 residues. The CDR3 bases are TGTGCCAGCAGTGTTGAAGGAAACCGGTCGGGCTACACCTTC. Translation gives CASSVEGNRSGYTF. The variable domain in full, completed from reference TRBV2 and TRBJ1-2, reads EPEVTQTPSHQVTQMGQEVILRCVPISNHLYFYWYRQILGQKVEFLVSFYNNEISEKSEIFDDQFSVERPDGSNFTLKIRSTKLEDSAMYFCASSVEGNRSGYTFGSGTRLTVV.

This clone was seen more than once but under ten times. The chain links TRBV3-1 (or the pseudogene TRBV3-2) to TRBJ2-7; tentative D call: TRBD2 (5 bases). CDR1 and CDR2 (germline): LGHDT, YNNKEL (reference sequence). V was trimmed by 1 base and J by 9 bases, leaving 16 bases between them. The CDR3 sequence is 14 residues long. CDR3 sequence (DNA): TGTGCCAGCAGCCAAGGAATCGGGGTCGGAAGGCAGTACTTC. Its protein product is CASSQGIGVGRQYF.

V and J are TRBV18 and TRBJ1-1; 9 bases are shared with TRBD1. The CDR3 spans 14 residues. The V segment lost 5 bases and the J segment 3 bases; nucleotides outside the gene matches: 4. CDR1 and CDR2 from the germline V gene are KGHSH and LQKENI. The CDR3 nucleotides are TGTGCCAGCTCATCACAGGGGGCGGACACTGAAGCTTTCTTT. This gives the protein CASSSQGADTEAFF.

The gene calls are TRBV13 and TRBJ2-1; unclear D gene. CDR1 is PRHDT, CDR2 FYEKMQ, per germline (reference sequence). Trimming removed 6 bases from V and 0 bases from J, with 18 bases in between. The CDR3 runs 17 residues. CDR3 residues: CASSSPLGRSSYNEQFF. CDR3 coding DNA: TGTGCCAGCAGTTCTCCTCTCGGCAGAAGCTCCTACAATGAGCAGTTCTTC. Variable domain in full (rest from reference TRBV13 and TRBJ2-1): AAGVIQSPRHLIKEKRETATLKCYPIPRHDTVYWYQQGPGQDPQFLISFYEKMQSDKGSIPDRFSAQQFSDYHSELNMSSLELGDSALYFCASSSPLGRSSYNEQFFGPGTRLTVL.

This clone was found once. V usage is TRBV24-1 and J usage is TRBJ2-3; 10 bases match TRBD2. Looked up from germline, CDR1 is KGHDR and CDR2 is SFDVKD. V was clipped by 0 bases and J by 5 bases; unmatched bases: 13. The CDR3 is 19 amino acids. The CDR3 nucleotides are TGTGCCACCAGTGATTTGGGGGGGGAGACTAGCGGGTTCAGAGATACGCAGTATTTT. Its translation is CATSDLGGETSGFRDTQYF.

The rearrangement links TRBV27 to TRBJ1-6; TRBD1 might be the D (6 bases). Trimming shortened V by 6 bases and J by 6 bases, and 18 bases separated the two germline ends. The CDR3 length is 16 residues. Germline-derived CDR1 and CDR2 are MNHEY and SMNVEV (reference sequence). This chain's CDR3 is CASRFDPGQPNSPLHF. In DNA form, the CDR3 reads TGTGCCAGCAGATTTGATCCGGGACAACCTAATTCACCCCTCCACTTT.

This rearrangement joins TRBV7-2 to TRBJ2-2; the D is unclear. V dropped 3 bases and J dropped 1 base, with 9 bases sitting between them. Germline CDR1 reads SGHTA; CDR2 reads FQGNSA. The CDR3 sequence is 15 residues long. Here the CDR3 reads CASSFSLENTGELFF. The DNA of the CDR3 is TGTGCCAGCAGCTTTTCTCTAGAGAACACCGGGGAGCTGTTTTTT.

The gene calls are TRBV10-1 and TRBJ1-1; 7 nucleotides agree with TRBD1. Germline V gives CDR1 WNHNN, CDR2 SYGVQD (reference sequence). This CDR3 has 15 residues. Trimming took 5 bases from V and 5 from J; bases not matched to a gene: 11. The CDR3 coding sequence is TGCGCCAGCAGTTTTACCAAGGGGGCGCGGACTGAAGCTTTCTTT. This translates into CASSFTKGARTEAFF.

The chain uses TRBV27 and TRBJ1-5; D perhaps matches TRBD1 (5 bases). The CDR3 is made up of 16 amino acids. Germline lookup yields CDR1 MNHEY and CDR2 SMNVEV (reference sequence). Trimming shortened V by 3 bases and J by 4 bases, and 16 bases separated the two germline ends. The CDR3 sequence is CASSFGAGGRNQPQHF. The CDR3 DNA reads TGTGCCAGCAGTTTTGGGGCAGGAGGCCGAAATCAGCCCCAGCATTTT.

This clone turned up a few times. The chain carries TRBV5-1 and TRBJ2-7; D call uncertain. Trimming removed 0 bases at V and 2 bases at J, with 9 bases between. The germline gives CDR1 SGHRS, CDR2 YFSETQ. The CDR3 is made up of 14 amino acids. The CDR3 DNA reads TGCGCCAGCAGCTTGGTAGTTGCTCCCTACGAGCAGTACTTC. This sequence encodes CASSLVVAPYEQYF.

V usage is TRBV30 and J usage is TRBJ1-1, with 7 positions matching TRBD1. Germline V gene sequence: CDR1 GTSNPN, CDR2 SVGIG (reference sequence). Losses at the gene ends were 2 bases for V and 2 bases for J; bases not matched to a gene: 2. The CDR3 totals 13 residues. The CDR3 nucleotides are TGTGCCTGGAGTACAGGGGCAAACACTGAAGCTTTCTTT. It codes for CAWSTGANTEAFF.

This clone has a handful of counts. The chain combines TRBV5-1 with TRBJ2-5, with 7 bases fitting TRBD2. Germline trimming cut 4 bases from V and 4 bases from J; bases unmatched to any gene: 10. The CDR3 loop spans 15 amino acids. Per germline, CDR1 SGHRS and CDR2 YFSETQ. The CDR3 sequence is CASSGGGAARETQYF. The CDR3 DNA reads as TGCGCCAGCAGCGGGGGAGGGGCAGCCAGAGAGACCCAGTACTTC.

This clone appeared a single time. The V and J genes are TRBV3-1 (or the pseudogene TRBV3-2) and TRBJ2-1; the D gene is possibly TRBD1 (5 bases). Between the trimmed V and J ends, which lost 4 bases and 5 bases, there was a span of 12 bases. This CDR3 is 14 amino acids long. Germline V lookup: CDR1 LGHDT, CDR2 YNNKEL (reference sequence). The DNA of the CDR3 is TGTGCCAGCAGCCCAATGCAGGGTAACAATGAGCAGTTCTTC. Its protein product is CASSPMQGNNEQFF.

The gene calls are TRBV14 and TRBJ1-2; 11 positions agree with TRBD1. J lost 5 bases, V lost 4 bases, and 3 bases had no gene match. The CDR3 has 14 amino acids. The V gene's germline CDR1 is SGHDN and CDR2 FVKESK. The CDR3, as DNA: TGTGCCAGCAGCCCCGGACAGGGGGCGTATGGCTACACCTTC. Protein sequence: CASSPGQGAYGYTF.

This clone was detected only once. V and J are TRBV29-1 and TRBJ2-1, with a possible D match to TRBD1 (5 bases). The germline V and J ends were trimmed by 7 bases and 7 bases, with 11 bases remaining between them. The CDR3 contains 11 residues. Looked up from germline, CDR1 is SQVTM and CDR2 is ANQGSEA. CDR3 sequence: CSAGQGNEQFF. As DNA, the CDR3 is TGCAGCGCCGGTCAGGGAAATGAGCAGTTCTTC.

DNA for the CDR3: TGTGCCAGCAGTTCCGGGGGGTTGAACACTGAAGCTTTCTTT. This gives the protein CASSSGGLNTEAFF. V gene TRBV6-2 or TRBV6-3 combines with J gene TRBJ1-1, with D possibly being TRBD1 (5 bases). This CDR3 contains 14 residues. V lost 4 bases and J lost 0, with 9 bases in between. CDR1 MNHEY and CDR2 SVGEGT come from the germline V gene.

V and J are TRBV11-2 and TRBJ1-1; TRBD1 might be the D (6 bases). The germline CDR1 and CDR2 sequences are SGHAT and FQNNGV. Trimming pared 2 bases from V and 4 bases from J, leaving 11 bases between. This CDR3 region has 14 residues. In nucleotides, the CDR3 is TGTGCCAGCAGCTTATCCCCAGGGGCCACTGAAGCTTTCTTT. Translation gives CASSLSPGATEAFF. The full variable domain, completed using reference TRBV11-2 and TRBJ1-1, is EAGVAQSPRYKIIEKRQSVAFWCNPISGHATLYWYQQILGQGPKLLIQFQNNGVVDDSQLPKDRFSAERLKGVDSTLKIQPAKLEDSAVYLCASSLSPGATEAFFGQGTRLTVV.